Each of the 26 T cell receptor beta chains below was sequenced from the same sample in a study of T cells in Graves' hyperthyroidism and ophthalmopathy. Researchers took RNA transcripts and amplified the TCR beta CDR3 regions from them. First-round RT-PCR with HTBI primers amplified the TCR CDR3 region. TCRdb redid the calling of the multiplex PCR reads with MiXCR, one entry per CDR3 protein. The repertoire has about 350,000 distinct CDR3 sequences, 15% to 20% of them found once; the top ten carry about 14%. Material: blood. These receptors were obtained from a woman aged 40 to 49 with Graves' ophthalmopathy.

This clonotype appeared many times. The CDR3 loop is CSANRPLVSPPYEQYF. For the CDR3, the DNA is TGCAGTGCTAATCGCCCCTTGGTCAGCCCGCCCTACGAGCAGTACTTC. This chain links TRBV20-1 with TRBJ2-7; D gene unclear. Germline CDR1 and CDR2: DFQATT and SNEGSKA (reference sequence). The CDR3 has 16 residues. Trimming took off 4 bases at V and 2 bases at J, with 21 bases between the two ends.

The J gene is TRBJ1-2, the V gene TRBV6-1; tentative D call: TRBD1 (6 bases). This CDR3 is 14 amino acids long. Germline loops: CDR1 MNHNS, CDR2 SASEGT. V was cut by 4 bases and J by 7 bases, with 16 bases left in between. The CDR3 sequence: CASSVSWGPSGYTF. DNA for the CDR3: TGTGCCAGCAGTGTCTCGTGGGGGCCAAGTGGCTACACCTTC.

There are many counts of this clonotype. The V and J genes are TRBV11-2 and TRBJ2-7; D is ambiguous. From germline, CDR1 is SGHAT and CDR2 FQNNGV. Trimming removed 3 bases at V and 6 bases at J, with 6 bases between. The CDR3 is 11 residues long. The CDR3 spells CASSFISEQYF. Here the CDR3 DNA reads TGTGCCAGCAGCTTTATATCCGAGCAGTACTTC.

This clonotype was seen repeatedly, ten times or more. V and J are TRBV6-5 and TRBJ1-1; a weak D match, TRBD1 (6 bases). Trimming removed 2 bases from V and 5 bases from J, with 15 bases in between. CDR3 size: 15 residues. Germline CDR1 MNHEY, CDR2 SVGAGI. The CDR3 sequence: CASSYNGGAETEAFF. CDR3 DNA: TGTGCCAGCAGTTACAACGGGGGCGCAGAAACTGAAGCTTTCTTT.

This clonotype was seen ten or more times. V usage is TRBV7-2 and J usage is TRBJ1-2; TRBD1 is a possible D gene (5 bases). Germline V lookup: CDR1 SGHTA, CDR2 FQGNSA. There are 13 residues in the CDR3. The V end was cut by 5 bases, the J end by 3 bases, with 10 bases between. The CDR3 DNA is TGTGCCAGCAGCGCCGCAGGGTACTATGGCTACACCTTC. It is translated as CASSAAGYYGYTF. The variable domain in full, completed from reference TRBV7-2 and TRBJ1-2, reads GAGVSQSPSNKVTEKGKDVELRCDPISGHTALYWYRQSLGQGLEFLIYFQGNSAPDKSGLPSDRFSAERTGGSVSTLTIQRTQQEDSAVYLCASSAAGYYGYTFGSGTRLTVV.

This clonotype was detected many times. The rearrangement joins TRBV27 to TRBJ2-7, with 8 positions matching TRBD2. The CDR3 has 16 amino acids. Germline V CDR1 and CDR2: MNHEY, SMNVEV (reference sequence). V was clipped by 3 bases and J by 2 bases; unmatched bases: 9. The CDR3: CASSFMGSGTTYEQYF. DNA of the CDR3: TGTGCCAGCAGTTTTATGGGTAGCGGGACGACCTACGAGCAGTACTTC.

V and J are TRBV3-1 and TRBJ2-5, with a tentative D call TRBD2 (6 bases). V gave up 1 base and J gave up 4 bases, with 19 bases separating them. From germline, CDR1 is LGHDT and CDR2 YNNKEL (reference sequence). CDR3 length: 17 residues. CDR3 sequence: CASSQGVFSGASETQYF. In DNA form, the CDR3 reads TGTGCCAGCAGCCAAGGGGTTTTTTCGGGAGCTTCAGAGACCCAGTACTTC.

Many counts were recorded for this clonotype. The V gene is TRBV15, the J gene TRBJ2-5; D is unresolved. CDR3 length: 11 residues. The germline V gene encodes CDR1 LNHNV and CDR2 YYDKDF (reference sequence). The V end was cut by 8 bases, the J end by 4 bases, with 8 bases between. The CDR3 here is CATGDRETQYF. Written as DNA, the CDR3 is TGTGCCACCGGGGATCGAGAGACCCAGTACTTC.

This clonotype was detected many times. The V call is TRBV24-1, the J call TRBJ2-2; 10 bases line up with TRBD2. Unmatched junction bases numbered 9, after V lost 3 bases and J lost 6 bases. The CDR3 totals 17 residues. CDR1 KGHDR and CDR2 SFDVKD come from the germline V gene. CDR3 residues: CATSDITSGRGAGELFF. CDR3 nucleotides: TGTGCCACCAGTGATATCACCAGCGGGAGGGGAGCCGGGGAGCTGTTTTTT.

There are many counts of this clonotype. The chain is built from TRBV4-2 and TRBJ1-2, with D hard to call. Germline CDR1 and CDR2: LGHNA and YNFKEQ. Trimming pared 1 base from V and 1 base from J, leaving 10 bases between. This CDR3 has 15 residues. This CDR3 reads CASSQGFEGNYGYTF. In DNA, the CDR3 is TGTGCCAGCAGCCAAGGGTTCGAGGGTAACTATGGCTACACCTTC.

This clonotype showed up just a few times. The junction and the germline gene differ at one end; a read error may be behind it. This chain uses TRBV12-3 or TRBV12-4 with TRBJ1-2; D is ambiguous. CDR3 length: 12 amino acids. Here the CDR3 DNA reads TGTGCCAGCACTGGCCAGGCCTATGGCTACAGCTTC. This encodes CASTGQAYGYSF.

J is TRBJ1-2 and V is TRBV6-5, with D possibly being TRBD1 (5 bases). CDR3 length: 15 residues. The V end was cut by 0 bases, the J end by 2 bases, with 10 bases between. Germline V gene sequence: CDR1 MNHEY, CDR2 SVGAGI. The CDR3 DNA reads as TGTGCCAGCAGTTACTCCGGCAGGGAAAACTATGGCTACACCTTC. This gives the protein CASSYSGRENYGYTF.

The chain is built from TRBV24-1 and TRBJ2-1, with no clear D. Trimming removed 0 bases at V and 8 bases at J, with 10 bases between. Germline V lookup: CDR1 KGHDR, CDR2 SFDVKD. The CDR3 has 14 residues. The CDR3 loop is CATSDLPRTYEQFF. CDR3 in DNA: TGTGCCACCAGTGATTTGCCTCGGACCTATGAGCAGTTCTTC.

In this sample, this clonotype turned up many times. V gene TRBV5-1 combines with J gene TRBJ1-1; D might be TRBD1 (6 bases). In germline, CDR1 is SGHRS, CDR2 YFSETQ. V shed 0 bases and J shed 5 bases, with 14 bases lying between them. This CDR3 has 15 residues. DNA of the CDR3: TGCGCCAGCAGCTTGGGGACAGATCGGGGAACTGAAGCTTTCTTT. Its translation is CASSLGTDRGTEAFF.

This chain connects TRBV6-2 or TRBV6-3 to TRBJ2-3; D ambiguous. The CDR3 runs 17 residues. Germline V lookup: CDR1 MNHEY, CDR2 SVGEGT. Trimming left V 8 bases short and J 4 bases short, with 25 bases between. CDR3 sequence reads: CASRPKGLVKFADTQYF. The CDR3 DNA reads as TGTGCCAGCCGACCCAAGGGTTTAGTGAAGTTCGCAGATACGCAGTATTTT.

In this sample, this clonotype turned up a few times. The rearrangement joins TRBV30 to TRBJ1-3, with a weak D call TRBD1 (6 bases). V dropped 0 bases and J dropped 1 base, with 7 bases sitting between them. The CDR3 contains 14 residues. Germline V CDR1 and CDR2: GTSNPN, SVGIG (reference sequence). The DNA for the CDR3 is TGTGCCTGGAGTGTTCAGGGGTCTGGAAACACCATATATTTT. Its translation is CAWSVQGSGNTIYF.

This clonotype was counted ten times or more. This chain connects TRBV30 to TRBJ1-1; possibly TRBD1 for D (5 bases). Deletions cut 0 bases from V and 0 bases from J, with 11 bases between. CDR1 is GTSNPN, CDR2 SVGIG, per germline (reference sequence). The CDR3 is made up of 15 amino acids. CDR3 sequence: CAWSVPGDLNTEAFF. The CDR3 nucleotides read TGTGCCTGGAGTGTACCGGGGGATTTGAACACTGAAGCTTTCTTT.

This clonotype has a count of ten or more. The chain is built from TRBV27 and TRBJ2-7; 7 nucleotides line up with TRBD1. From germline, CDR1 is MNHEY and CDR2 SMNVEV (reference sequence). The CDR3 has 16 residues. J gave up 2 bases and V 2 bases, and 9 bases lay outside the gene matches. The CDR3 nucleotides are TGTGCCAGCAGTTTAACCCCCGGGACAGTTACCTACGAGCAGTACTTC. It translates to CASSLTPGTVTYEQYF.

J is TRBJ1-2 and V is TRBV12-3 or TRBV12-4, with 8 bases that match TRBD1. There are 14 residues in the CDR3. V gave up 5 bases and J gave up 8 bases; unmatched junction bases: 10. CDR3 in amino acids: CASSVSTGEGGYTF. For the CDR3, the DNA is TGTGCCAGCAGTGTCTCGACAGGGGAGGGGGGCTACACCTTC.

The sample holds many counts of this clonotype. The V gene is TRBV7-3, the J gene TRBJ1-1, with D maybe TRBD1 (6 bases). Trimming stripped 4 bases from V and 1 base from J, with 10 bases between. Germline CDR1 SGHTA, CDR2 FQGTGA. The CDR3 contains 14 residues. Written as DNA, the CDR3 is TGTGCCAGCAGCTCGACAGGAACGAACACTGAAGCTTTCTTT. Its translation: CASSSTGTNTEAFF.

The CDR3 spells CASSWGGAPSYEQYF. The CDR3 DNA reads as TGTGCCAGCAGCTGGGGGGGCGCGCCCTCCTACGAGCAGTACTTC. This chain joins TRBV6-2 or TRBV6-3 and TRBJ2-7, with a weak D call TRBD2 (7 bases). Germline lookup yields CDR1 MNHEY and CDR2 SVGEGT. V was pared by 6 bases and J by 0 bases, with 15 bases between. This CDR3 is 15 amino acids long.

J is TRBJ2-5 and V is TRBV7-3; TRBD2 aligns across 9 bases. CDR3 length equals 17 residues. Looked up from germline, CDR1 is SGHTA and CDR2 is FQGTGA. With V trimmed by 1 base and J by 5 bases, 11 bases remained unmatched. CDR3 nucleotides: TGTGCCAGCAGCTTAAGAGGGATAGCGGGAGAGGAGGAGACCCAGTACTTC. The encoded protein is CASSLRGIAGEEETQYF.

As concerns this clonotype: The junction differs from germline at one of its ends, possibly a read error. This chain joins TRBV15 and TRBJ1-5, with unresolved D. The germline gives CDR1 LNHNV, CDR2 YYDKDF (reference sequence). CDR3 length: 16 amino acids. In DNA, the CDR3 is TGTGCCACCAGCAGACCAAAAAGAGGAGGGAATCAGCCCCAGCGTTTT. This translates into CATSRPKRGGNQPQRF.

This clonotype was recorded at least ten times. The J gene is TRBJ1-5, the V gene TRBV9; D is unclear. Trimming left V 6 bases short and J 6 bases short, with 16 bases between. In germline, CDR1 is SGDLS, CDR2 YYNGEE. The CDR3 runs 14 residues. CDR3 loop: CASTLRWVGQPQHF. The CDR3 nucleotides read TGTGCCAGCACCCTCCGTTGGGTGGGTCAGCCCCAGCATTTT. The full variable domain, completed using reference TRBV9 and TRBJ1-5, is DSGVTQTPKHLITATGQRVTLRCSPRSGDLSVYWYQQSLDQGLQFLIQYYNGEERAKGNILERFSAQQFPDLHSELNLSSLELGDSALYFCASTLRWVGQPQHFGDGTRLSIL.

Many counts were recorded for this clonotype. V and J are TRBV6-5 and TRBJ2-7; no definite D call. V was trimmed by 7 bases and J by 4 bases, leaving 11 bases between them. The CDR3 is 12 amino acids. CDR1 and CDR2 from the germline V gene are MNHEY and SVGAGI. For the CDR3, the DNA is TGTGCCAGCACCCTGATGGGGTACGAGCAGTACTTC. Its protein is CASTLMGYEQYF.

This clonotype was counted only a few times. The chain carries TRBV2 and TRBJ1-2, with TRBD1 identical over 11 bases. V was clipped by 1 base and J by 5 bases; unmatched bases: 3. Germline values: CDR1 SNHLY, CDR2 FYNNEI. The CDR3 runs 15 residues. CDR3 sequence reads: CASSEGTGGKYGYTF. The CDR3 bases are TGTGCCAGCAGTGAAGGGACAGGGGGCAAGTATGGCTACACCTTC.